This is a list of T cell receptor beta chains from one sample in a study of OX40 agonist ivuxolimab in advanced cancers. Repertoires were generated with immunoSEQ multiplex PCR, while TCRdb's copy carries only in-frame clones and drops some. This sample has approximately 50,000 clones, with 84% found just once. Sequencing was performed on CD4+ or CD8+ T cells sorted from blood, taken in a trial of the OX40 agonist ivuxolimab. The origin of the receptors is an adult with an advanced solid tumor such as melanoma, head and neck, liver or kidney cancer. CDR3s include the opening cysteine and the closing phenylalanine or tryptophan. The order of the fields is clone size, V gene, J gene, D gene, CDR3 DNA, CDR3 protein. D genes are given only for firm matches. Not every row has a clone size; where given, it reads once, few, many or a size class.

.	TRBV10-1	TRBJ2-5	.	TGCGCCAGCAGTGCAACCTCGGAGACCCAGTACTTC	CASSATSETQYF
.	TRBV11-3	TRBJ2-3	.	TGTGCCAGCAGCTTAGGTGCGGCGGGGGCCACAGATACGCAGTATTTT	CASSLGAAGATDTQYF
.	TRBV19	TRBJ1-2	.	TGTGCCAGTAAAGCACAGGGACCCATATCAGACTATGGCTACACCTTC	CASKAQGPISDYGYTF
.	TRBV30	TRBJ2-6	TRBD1	TGTGCCTGGCAAAAGACAGGGTCTGGGGCCAACGTCCTGACTTTC	CAWQKTGSGANVLTF
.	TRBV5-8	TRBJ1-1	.	TGTGCCAGCAGCTTGGTTTTCCAGGGGGCTTTCTTT	CASSLVFQGAFF
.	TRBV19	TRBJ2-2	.	TGTGCCAGTAGTAAGTCCCTGAACACCGGGGAGCTGTTTTTT	CASSKSLNTGELFF
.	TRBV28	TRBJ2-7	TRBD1	TGTGCCAGCCGCCTCCAGGGACAGGGGGCCTACGAGCAGTACTTC	CASRLQGQGAYEQYF
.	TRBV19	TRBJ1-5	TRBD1	TGTGCCAGTAGTATGAATACGGCAGGGGGCGACCAGCCCCAGCATTTT	CASSMNTAGGDQPQHF
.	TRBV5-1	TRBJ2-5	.	TGCGCCAGCAGCGTGGACGACAGGGAGACCCAGTACTTC	CASSVDDRETQYF
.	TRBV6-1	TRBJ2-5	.	TGTGCCAGCAGTGAAGGGTGGGGCGGGGAGACCCAGTACTTC	CASSEGWGGETQYF
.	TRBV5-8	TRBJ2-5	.	TGTGCCAGCAGCCCACAACGAGTAGTGGCCCAGTACTTC	CASSPQRVVAQYF
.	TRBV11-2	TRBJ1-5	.	TGTGCCAGCAGGCCAGAGGTTAGCAATCAGCCCCAGCATTTT	CASRPEVSNQPQHF
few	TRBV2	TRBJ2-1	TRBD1	TGTGCCAGCTCCAGGGGGCTCGGGAATGAGCAGTTCTTC	CASSRGLGNEQFF
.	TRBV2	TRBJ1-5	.	TGTGCCGGTGGCAGGGGAGGGAATCAGCCCCAGCATTTT	CAGGRGGNQPQHF
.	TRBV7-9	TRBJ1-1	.	TGTGCCAGCAGCGATGCGGTGAGTGCCATGAACACTGAAGCTTTCTTT	CASSDAVSAMNTEAFF
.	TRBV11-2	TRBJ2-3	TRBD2	TGTGCCAGCAGCCTGGGACTAGCGGATTTCACAGATACGCAGTATTTT	CASSLGLADFTDTQYF
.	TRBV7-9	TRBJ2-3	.	TGTGCCAGCAGTCGCCCCCGGCCAGATACGCAGTATTTT	CASSRPRPDTQYF
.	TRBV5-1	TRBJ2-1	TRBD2	TGCGCCAGCAGCCCGCTAGCGGGAGGCGCGGGTGAGCAGTTCTTC	CASSPLAGGAGEQFF
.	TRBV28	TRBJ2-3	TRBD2	TGTGCCAGCAGTTTGGCGGGAGCGGGGGCAGATACGCAGTATTTT	CASSLAGAGADTQYF
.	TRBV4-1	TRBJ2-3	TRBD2	TGCGCCAGCAGCCCGGTGCTCGGACAGCGGGGGGGCACAGATACGCAGTATTTT	CASSPVLGQRGGTDTQYF
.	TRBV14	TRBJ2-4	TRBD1	TGTGCCAGCAGCCTATCGGGACAGGGGAATTTGATTCAGTACTTC	CASSLSGQGNLIQYF
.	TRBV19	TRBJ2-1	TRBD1	TGTGCCAGTAGAAAGGGACAGGGGGCGTTGTATGAGCAGTTCTTC	CASRKGQGALYEQFF
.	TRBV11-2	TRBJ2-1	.	TGTGCCAGCAGCTCCGTCTCGGGCAGCACCTACAATGAGCAGTTCTTC	CASSSVSGSTYNEQFF
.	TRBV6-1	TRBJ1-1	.	TGTGCCAGCAGTGAAAGCGTATGGTCGAACACTGAAGCTTTCTTT	CASSESVWSNTEAFF
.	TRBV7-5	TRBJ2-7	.	TGTGCCAGCAGCTTATTCGGGACAGCCGGAAACGAGCAGTACTTC	CASSLFGTAGNEQYF
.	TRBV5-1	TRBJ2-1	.	TGCGCCAGCAGGAAGCAGGCCGATGAGCAGTTCTTC	CASRKQADEQFF
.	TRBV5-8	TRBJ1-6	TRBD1	TGTGCCAGCAGCTTGTTCGTGACAGGGGGGAGTTCACCCCTCCACTTT	CASSLFVTGGSSPLHF
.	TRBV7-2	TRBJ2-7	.	TGTGCCAGCAGCCTGGGAGTCACCGGGGGAGAGCAGTACTTC	CASSLGVTGGEQYF
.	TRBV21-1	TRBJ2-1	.	TGTGCCAGCAGCAACGAGGAGCACTTCGGACTAGCGGGAGGTTTAGGAAATGAGCAGTTCTTC	CASSNEEHFGLAGGLGNEQFF
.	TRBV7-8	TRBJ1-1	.	TGTGCCAGCAGCTTAGGAGCCCCATCTGAAGCTTTCTTT	CASSLGAPSEAFF
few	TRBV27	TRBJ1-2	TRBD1	TGTGCCAGCAGATGGACAGGGGGCGCCGGGCCTGGCTACACCTTC	CASRWTGGAGPGYTF
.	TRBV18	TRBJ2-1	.	TGTGCCAGCTCACCACCGAACCTGGACGTTTACAATGAGCAGTTCTTC	CASSPPNLDVYNEQFF
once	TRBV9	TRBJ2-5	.	TGTGCCAGCAGCCCAAGGGCGTACCAAGAGACCCAGTACTTC	CASSPRAYQETQYF
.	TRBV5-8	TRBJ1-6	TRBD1	TGTGCCAGCAGCTTACGCGGGACAGGCCATAATTCACCCCTCCACTTT	CASSLRGTGHNSPLHF
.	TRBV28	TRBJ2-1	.	TGTGCCAGCAGTTTAAGGTATGAGCAGTTCTTC	CASSLRYEQFF
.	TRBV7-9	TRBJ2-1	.	TGTGCCAGCAGATATGGGACTGCCCTTGAGCAGTTCTTC	CASRYGTALEQFF
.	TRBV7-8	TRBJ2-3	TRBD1	TGTGCCAGCAGCTTAGTAGGGACAGGGTTGGATACGCAGTATTTT	CASSLVGTGLDTQYF
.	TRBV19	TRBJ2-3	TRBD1	TGTGCCAGTAGTATGGGGCGACAGGGCGGTGGAGATACGCAGTATTTT	CASSMGRQGGGDTQYF
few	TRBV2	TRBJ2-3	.	TGTGCCAGTAGTGAGTCCGCCCTCACAGATACGCAGTATTTT	CASSESALTDTQYF
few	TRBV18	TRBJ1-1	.	TGTGCCAGCTCGCCCGGGGGGTTAGGAGCTGAAGCTTTCTTT	CASSPGGLGAEAFF
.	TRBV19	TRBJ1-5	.	TGTGCCAGTAGTACCCCTGGGGGGGCCCGGGGGAATCAGCCCCAGCATTTT	CASSTPGGARGNQPQHF
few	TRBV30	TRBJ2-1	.	TGTGCCTGGAGTGTATTTTCAGGGGGGTTTACTAGGGACAATGAGCAGTTCTTC	CAWSVFSGGFTRDNEQFF
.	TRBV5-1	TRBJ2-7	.	TGCGCCAGCAGCATGGACGGCGGCTCCTACGAGCAGTACTTC	CASSMDGGSYEQYF
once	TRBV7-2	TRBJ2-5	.	TGTGCCAGCAGCTTAGCATGGGGCGATGGGCAGACCCAGTACTTC	CASSLAWGDGQTQYF
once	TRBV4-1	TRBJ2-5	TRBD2	TGCGCCAGCAGCCCAGCGAAATCCGGGACTAGCGGGGAGACCCAGTACTTC	CASSPAKSGTSGETQYF
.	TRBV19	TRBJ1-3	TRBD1	TGTGCCAGTAGTATGCGGCGTTGGGGACAGGGTCACCCAACTGGAAACACCATATATTTT	CASSMRRWGQGHPTGNTIYF
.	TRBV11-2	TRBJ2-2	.	TGTGCCAGCAGACGACCGGGCGGGGAGCTGTTTTTT	CASRRPGGELFF
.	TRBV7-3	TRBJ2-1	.	TGTGCCAGCAGCGCCTCCGGGACTCACTACAATGAGCAGTTCTTC	CASSASGTHYNEQFF
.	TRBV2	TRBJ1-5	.	TGTGCCAGCAGTGTACAGGGAGGCAATCAGCCCCAGCATTTT	CASSVQGGNQPQHF
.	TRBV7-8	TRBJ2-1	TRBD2	TGTGCCAGCAGCCCGACTAGCGGGAAGTCCTACAATGAGCAGTTCTTC	CASSPTSGKSYNEQFF
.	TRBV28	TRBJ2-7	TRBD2	TGTGCCAGCAGTCCAACCGGACTAGCCTCCTACGAGCAGTACTTC	CASSPTGLASYEQYF
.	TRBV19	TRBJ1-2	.	TGTGCCAGTATAGGGGGGACGACGCCTACTAACTATGGCTACACCTTC	CASIGGTTPTNYGYTF
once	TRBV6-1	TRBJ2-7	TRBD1	TGTGCCAGCCAACCGGTGACAGGGGTCGGATACGAGCAGTACTTC	CASQPVTGVGYEQYF
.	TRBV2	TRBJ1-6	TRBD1	TGTGCCAGCAGTGAAAACAGGGGGTTGGATTCACCCCTCCACTTT	CASSENRGLDSPLHF
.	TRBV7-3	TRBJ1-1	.	TGTGCCAGCAGCTTGTCCCAGGGTAGTACTGAAGCTTTCTTT	CASSLSQGSTEAFF
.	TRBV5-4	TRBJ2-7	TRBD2	TGTGCCAGCAGTCTCGGGACTAGCCTTCGCGAGCAGTACTTC	CASSLGTSLREQYF
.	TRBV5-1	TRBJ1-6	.	TGCGCCAGCAGCTCGGAGCTTGGGGGTAATTCACCCCTCCACTTT	CASSSELGGNSPLHF
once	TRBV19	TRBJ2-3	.	TGTGCCAGTAGTACGTCCTCCCCGACCGATACGCAGTATTTT	CASSTSSPTDTQYF
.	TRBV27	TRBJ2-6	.	TGTGCCAGCAGTTTAAGGAGGGATGGGGCCAACGTCCTGACTTTC	CASSLRRDGANVLTF
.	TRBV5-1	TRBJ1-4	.	TGCGCCAGCAGCTCAAGGGCGAACGGTGAAAAACTGTTTTTT	CASSSRANGEKLFF